A selection of T cell receptor beta chains follows, all from one sample in a study of cytomegalovirus exposure and HLA in healthy donors. Repertoires were generated with immunoSEQ multiplex PCR, while TCRdb's copy carries only in-frame clones and drops some. This table has 130,000 to 150,000 clones, 80% appearing once. Sample: PBMCs. The receptors come from a middle-aged man in good health and CMV-seropositive. Each CDR3 is given with its conserved first and last residue. The order of the fields is CDR3 DNA, CDR3 protein, D gene, clone size, J gene, V gene. A D gene is named only where the DNA matches it firmly. Some rows mark clone size as missing; the rest say once, few, many or name a class of expanded clone.

CDR3 DNA: TGTGCCAGCAGACCCACACACGACAATCAGCCCCAGCATTTT; CDR3 protein: CASRPTHDNQPQHF; D gene: NA; clone size: NA; J gene: TRBJ1-5; V gene: TRBV27
CDR3 DNA: TGTGCCAGCAGTGGAGACAGGGCGGGGACTGAAGCTTTCTTT; CDR3 protein: CASSGDRAGTEAFF; D gene: TRBD1; clone size: NA; J gene: TRBJ1-1; V gene: TRBV2
CDR3 DNA: TGTGCCAGCAGCCGAGACACAGGCACAAACAATCAGCCCCAGCATTTT; CDR3 protein: CASSRDTGTNNQPQHF; D gene: NA; clone size: once; J gene: TRBJ1-5; V gene: TRBV5-5
CDR3 DNA: TGTGCCAGCAGTCCCTCCGGGGGGGCGGCTGTCAATGAGCAGTTCTTC; CDR3 protein: CASSPSGGAAVNEQFF; D gene: TRBD2; clone size: NA; J gene: TRBJ2-1; V gene: TRBV27
CDR3 DNA: TGTGCCAGCAGCTTAACCGGTGAAGGAGGTTGGCCCCAGCATTTT; CDR3 protein: CASSLTGEGGWPQHF; D gene: NA; clone size: NA; J gene: TRBJ1-5; V gene: TRBV7-9
CDR3 DNA: TGTGCCAGCAGTGATAGATGTCAGGAGATACTAGCGGGGATTAGCACAGATACGCAGTATTTT; CDR3 protein: CASSDRCQEILAGISTDTQYF; D gene: TRBD2; clone size: few; J gene: TRBJ2-3; V gene: TRBV2
CDR3 DNA: TGTGCCAGCAGCTTAGGTAGGGGTTTGAACACTGAAGCTTTCTTT; CDR3 protein: CASSLGRGLNTEAFF; D gene: NA; clone size: few; J gene: TRBJ1-1; V gene: TRBV11-3
CDR3 DNA: TGTGCCAGCACCTTCGACAGGGGGCCGGAAGAGCAGTACTTC; CDR3 protein: CASTFDRGPEEQYF; D gene: TRBD1; clone size: NA; J gene: TRBJ2-7; V gene: TRBV7-2
CDR3 DNA: TGTGCCAGCACCCGGACTAGCCCGGGGGGGTACAATGAGCAGTTCTTC; CDR3 protein: CASTRTSPGGYNEQFF; D gene: TRBD2; clone size: NA; J gene: TRBJ2-1; V gene: TRBV28
CDR3 DNA: TGCGCCAGCAGCCAAGTTGAATTTTTCCGGGGAGGGACTGAAGCTTTCTTT; CDR3 protein: CASSQVEFFRGGTEAFF; D gene: NA; clone size: NA; J gene: TRBJ1-1; V gene: TRBV4-1
CDR3 DNA: TGTGCCAGCAGCCAGGATTGGTACGAGCAGTACTTC; CDR3 protein: CASSQDWYEQYF; D gene: NA; clone size: NA; J gene: TRBJ2-7; V gene: TRBV7-8